This T cell receptor beta chain was found in a study of regulatory T cells in long-lasting Graves disease. Described time point: newly diagnosed GD, antithyroid drugs for less than 3 months. Scientists built the TCR library using RNA that was extracted from PBMCs. Sequencing libraries for TCR beta were prepared with iRepertoire HTBI primers and Arm-PCR of CDR3 regions. Each CDR3 protein gets one entry after TCRdb re-called the multiplex PCR reads with MiXCR. The sample lists 320,000 or so distinct CDR3 sequences; 18% were seen once. As to this clonotype: A read error is the likely source, as a far larger clone sits one nucleotide away.

The germline CDR1 and CDR2 sequences are SGHNT and YENEEA. CDR3 size: 15 residues. The receptor comes from a female donor with Graves disease. Sequenced here: peripheral blood mononuclear cells (PBMCs), sampled at new diagnosis, from a patient treated with antithyroid drugs. The J gene is TRBJ2-7, the V gene TRBV11-3; D uncertain. CDR3 loop: CASSQDATWGREHYF. The CDR3, as DNA: TGTGCCAGCAGCCAAGATGCTACTTGGGGAAGAGAGCACTACTTC.